Here is one TCR beta chain with its context. Antigen specificity is unknown. This sample is drawn from a study of shared clonotypes between healthy human individuals. General observations from the study: How much donors shared clonotypes was expected to be affected by sequencing depth.

Germline-derived CDR1 and CDR2 are SQVTM and ANQGSEA. The ends were cut back, 2 bases at V and 3 bases at J, with 11 bases in the middle. This CDR3 contains 13 residues. The study ran the assay at deep level. TCRdb keeps only in-frame clones here, not all; method: immunoSEQ multiplex PCR. Among 2 million to 2.5 million clones listed, approximately 96% were seen once. The genes are TRBV29-1 and TRBJ2-7; D gene uncertain. The clonotype originates from a young man in good health. The sample was naive CD4+ T cells sorted from blood. Subset reported: CD45RA+ positively selected. The CDR3: CSVEIDGYYEQYF. The CDR3 coding sequence is TGCAGCGTTGAAATCGACGGATACTACGAGCAGTACTTC.